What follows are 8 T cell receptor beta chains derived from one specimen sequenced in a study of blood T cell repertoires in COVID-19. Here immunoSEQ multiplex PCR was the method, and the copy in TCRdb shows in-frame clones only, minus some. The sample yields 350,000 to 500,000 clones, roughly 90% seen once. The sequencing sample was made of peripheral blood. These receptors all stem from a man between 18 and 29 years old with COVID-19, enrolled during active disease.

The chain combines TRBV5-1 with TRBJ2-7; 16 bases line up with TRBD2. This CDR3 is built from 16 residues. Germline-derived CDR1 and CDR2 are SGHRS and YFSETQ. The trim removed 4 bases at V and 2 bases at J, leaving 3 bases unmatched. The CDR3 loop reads CASSKGTSGGAYEQYF. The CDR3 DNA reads TGCGCCAGCAGCAAGGGGACTAGCGGGGGGGCCTACGAGCAGTACTTC.

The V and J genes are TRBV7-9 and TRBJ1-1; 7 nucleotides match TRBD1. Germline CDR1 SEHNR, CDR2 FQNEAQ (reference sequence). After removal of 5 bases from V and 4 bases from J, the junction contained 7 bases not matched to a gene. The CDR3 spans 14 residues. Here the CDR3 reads CASSLRQGGTEAFF. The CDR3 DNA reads TGTGCCAGCAGCCTTCGACAGGGAGGCACTGAAGCTTTCTTT.

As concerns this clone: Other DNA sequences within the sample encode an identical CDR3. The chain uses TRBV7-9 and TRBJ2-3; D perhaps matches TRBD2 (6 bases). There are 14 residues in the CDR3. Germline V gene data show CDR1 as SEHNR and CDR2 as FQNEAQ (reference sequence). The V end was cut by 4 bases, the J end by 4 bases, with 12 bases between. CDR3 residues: CASSSGLGADTQYF. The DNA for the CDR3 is TGTGCCAGCAGCTCGGGACTTGGGGCAGATACGCAGTATTTT.

Written as DNA, the CDR3 is TGCGCCAGCAGCTTCGATTTCGGGAACACTGAAGCTTTCTTT. It yields the protein CASSFDFGNTEAFF. The chain uses TRBV5-1 and TRBJ1-1; D remains ambiguous. CDR1 and CDR2 from the germline V gene are SGHRS and YFSETQ. The ends were cut back, 2 bases at V and 1 base at J, with 9 bases in the middle. This CDR3 is built from 14 residues.

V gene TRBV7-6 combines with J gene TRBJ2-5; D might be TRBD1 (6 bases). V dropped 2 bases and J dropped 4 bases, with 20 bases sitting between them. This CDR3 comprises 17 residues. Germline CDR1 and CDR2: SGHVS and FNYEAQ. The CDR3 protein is CASSLKSRGRGRETQYF. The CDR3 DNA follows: TGTGCCAGCAGCTTAAAGTCTAGGGGCAGGGGTAGAGAGACCCAGTACTTC.

The CDR3 nucleotides are TGTGCCAGCAGCTTACAAGGGGTCAACCAAGAGACCCAGTACTTC. It specifies CASSLQGVNQETQYF. The V gene is TRBV5-8, the J gene TRBJ2-5, with D tentatively TRBD1 (5 bases). From germline, CDR1 is SGHTS and CDR2 YDEGEE. Between the trimmed V and J ends, which lost 2 bases and 0 bases, there was a span of 11 bases. The CDR3 has 15 residues.

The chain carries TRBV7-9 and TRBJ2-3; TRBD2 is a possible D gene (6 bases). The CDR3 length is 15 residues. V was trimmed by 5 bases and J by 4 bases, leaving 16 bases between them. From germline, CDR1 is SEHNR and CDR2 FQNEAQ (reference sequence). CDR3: CASSPLSGEADTQYF. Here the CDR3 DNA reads TGTGCCAGCAGCCCCCTATCCGGGGAGGCAGATACGCAGTATTTT.

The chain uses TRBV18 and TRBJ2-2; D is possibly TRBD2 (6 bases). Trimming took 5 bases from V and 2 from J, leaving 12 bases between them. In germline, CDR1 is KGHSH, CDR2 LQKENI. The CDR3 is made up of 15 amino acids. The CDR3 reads CASSSTGTNTGELFF. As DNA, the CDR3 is TGTGCCAGCTCATCTACCGGGACTAACACCGGGGAGCTGTTTTTT.